Included here is one TCR beta chain sequence, with context. This sample was taken from a study of circulating and synovial CD4+ cells in juvenile arthritis. The table came from immunoSEQ multiplex PCR; TCRdb's copy has only in-frame clones and leaves some out. This table has about 30,000 clones, just under 95% appearing once. CDR3 size: 19 residues. The germline CDR1 and CDR2 sequences are SGHRS and YFSETQ. J was trimmed by 0 bases and V by 0 bases; bases with no gene match: 8. The genes are TRBV5-1 and TRBJ2-6; TRBD1 matches 8 bases. This TCR was recovered from a human donor with juvenile idiopathic arthritis. Sequencing input: CD4+ T cells from blood. The CDR3 sequence is CASSLARDRQYSGANVLTF. The CDR3 DNA follows: TGCGCCAGCAGCTTGGCCCGGGACAGGCAATACTCTGGGGCCAACGTCCTGACTTTC.